One sample yielded the 12 T cell receptor beta chains listed below, sequenced in a study of blood T cell repertoires in COVID-19. The data were produced by immunoSEQ multiplex PCR, yet TCRdb's version contains in-frame clones alone and is incomplete. The sample has around 400,000 clones, roughly 92% seen once. Sequencing used PBMCs or T cells enriched from blood (not recorded which). These receptors came from a middle-aged woman who had been exposed to COVID-19.

The chain carries TRBV11-3 and TRBJ2-7; D perhaps matches TRBD2 (6 bases). The V and J ends lost 4 bases and 7 bases respectively, with 20 bases between them. Germline CDR1 and CDR2: SGHNT and YENEEA. The CDR3 loop spans 15 amino acids. CDR3 bases: TGTGCCAGCAGCTCTTACTCGACTAGTTGGCGGGAGCAGTACTTC. Amino acid sequence: CASSSYSTSWREQYF.

The chain uses TRBV30 and TRBJ2-3; D is perhaps TRBD2 (5 bases). Germline V gene data show CDR1 as GTSNPN and CDR2 as SVGIG (reference sequence). CDR3 length: 14 amino acids. The ends were cut back, 0 bases at V and 4 bases at J, with 11 bases in the middle. CDR3 amino acids: CAWSVSARADTQYF. DNA of the CDR3: TGTGCCTGGAGTGTCTCAGCGCGGGCAGATACGCAGTATTTT.

The chain joins TRBV5-4 to TRBJ1-2; D gene unclear. Germline values: CDR1 SGHNT, CDR2 YYREEE (reference sequence). V was cut by 0 bases and J by 2 bases, with 8 bases left in between. This CDR3 has 14 residues. The CDR3: CASSLDSRNYGYTF. For the CDR3, the DNA is TGTGCCAGCAGCTTGGACAGTCGCAACTATGGCTACACCTTC.

The genes are TRBV28 and TRBJ1-5; D may be TRBD1 (6 bases). V dropped 3 bases and J dropped 5 bases, with 14 bases sitting between them. There are 15 residues in the CDR3. Germline loops: CDR1 MDHEN, CDR2 SYDVKM. The CDR3 here is CASSLGTGGHQPQHF. CDR3 nucleotide sequence: TGTGCCAGCAGTTTGGGGACGGGGGGGCATCAGCCCCAGCATTTT. The whole variable domain, filled in from reference TRBV28 and TRBJ1-5, reads DVKVTQSSRYLVKRTGEKVFLECVQDMDHENMFWYRQDPGLGLRLIYFSYDVKMKEKGDIPEGYSVSREKKERFSLILESASTNQTSMYLCASSLGTGGHQPQHFGDGTRLSIL.

CDR3 sequence reads: CASSQTTSPSETQYF. The CDR3 DNA follows: TGTGCCAGCAGCCAAACGACTAGCCCATCCGAGACCCAGTACTTC. The J gene is TRBJ2-5, the V gene TRBV3-1 (or the pseudogene TRBV3-2); TRBD2 matches at 7 bases. The trim removed 2 bases at V and 5 bases at J, leaving 8 bases unmatched. Per germline, CDR1 LGHDT and CDR2 YNNKEL (reference sequence). This CDR3 spans 15 amino acids.

The chain has TRBV12-2 and TRBJ2-7; the table assigns TRBD1, which was not confirmed against the DNA. TRBV12-2 is described as a pseudogene. This CDR3 has 16 amino acids. CDR3 loop: CASRLEPGQESYEQYF. In DNA form, the CDR3 reads TGTGCAAGTCGCTTAGAGCCGGGACAGGAGTCTTACGAGCAGTACTTC.

This clone came up once. The rearrangement joins TRBV10-3 to TRBJ2-5; 9 bases are a match to TRBD2. Germline V gene sequence: CDR1 ENHRY, CDR2 SYGVKD. Trimming cost V 3 bases and J 10 bases; bases outside gene matches: 9. This CDR3 has 14 amino acids. CDR3 region: CAISESGSGRIQYF. CDR3 nucleotide sequence: TGTGCCATCAGTGAAAGCGGTAGCGGGAGAATCCAGTACTTC.

This clone was detected only once. V gene TRBV11-3 combines with J gene TRBJ2-7; 10 bases align to TRBD1. V shed 5 bases and J 6 bases; nucleotides not matched to a gene: 7. The V gene's germline CDR1 is SGHNT and CDR2 YENEEA. The CDR3 is 14 amino acids. In DNA form, the CDR3 reads TGTGCCAGCAGCCCACGGACAGGGGGAAGCGAGCAGTACTTC. Its protein product is CASSPRTGGSEQYF.

This chain uses TRBV15 with TRBJ2-7; D perhaps matches TRBD1 (7 bases). V was shortened by 0 bases and J by 0 bases, with 18 bases between the two germline ends. Germline V gives CDR1 LNHNV, CDR2 YYDKDF (reference sequence). The CDR3 runs to 18 residues. The CDR3 reads CATSRDLAGQTSSYEQYF. The CDR3 DNA follows: TGTGCCACCAGCAGAGATCTTGCGGGACAGACAAGCTCCTACGAGCAGTACTTC.

The chain couples TRBV6-4 to TRBJ1-1, with 7 bases identical to TRBD1. The length of the CDR3 is 15 residues. Germline CDR1 is MRHNA and CDR2 is SNTAGT. V was pared by 6 bases and J by 1 base, with 8 bases of the junction left unmatched. CDR3 nucleotides: TGTGCCAGCAGAAGACCGGGACAGACGAACACTGAAGCTTTCTTT. As protein: CASRRPGQTNTEAFF.

The V gene is TRBV7-9, the J gene TRBJ1-1; 7 nucleotides match TRBD1. The trim removed 5 bases at V and 1 base at J, leaving 4 bases unmatched. The CDR3 totals 14 residues. The germline V gene encodes CDR1 SEHNR and CDR2 FQNEAQ (reference sequence). The DNA of the CDR3 is TGTGCCAGCAGCGCGAGGACAGGGAACACTGAAGCTTTCTTT. Amino acid sequence: CASSARTGNTEAFF.

CDR3 sequence: CASSLPKETQYF. For the CDR3, the DNA is TGTGCCAGCAGCTTACCTAAAGAGACCCAGTACTTC. The chain is built from TRBV7-6 and TRBJ2-5; D gene ambiguous. CDR3 length equals 12 residues. Germline CDR1 SGHVS, CDR2 FNYEAQ. Deletions cut 2 bases from V and 3 bases from J, with 4 bases between.